A single T cell receptor beta chain is shown here with its context. The antigen remains unidentified. The data are from a study of radiation and T cells in renal cell carcinoma. Time point reported: baseline pretreatment blood. Described treatment: 15 Gy SBRT to primary tumor, nephrectomy 4 weeks later. Radiation-treated patients gave blood at baseline, week 2 and week 4. This renal cell carcinoma was of the clear cell type. Method: immunoSEQ multiplex PCR; TCRdb's copy keeps in-frame clones and lacks some. Seen here are 130,000 or so clones, 70% to 90% observed once, and the top ten hold roughly 25%. V dropped 5 bases and J dropped 6 bases, with 17 bases sitting between them. Germline loops: CDR1 SGHTA, CDR2 FQGNSA. CDR3 length: 15 residues. Study-level points and caveats: Pretreatment tumor biopsies were lacking, so baseline clonotypes are unknown.

Source: blood, taken from a patient whose treatment included radiotherapy and nephrectomy. This receptor was taken from a woman aged 50 to 65 with renal cell carcinoma. The chain couples TRBV7-2 to TRBJ1-5; TRBD1 is a possible D gene (5 bases). The CDR3 sequence is CASSKDSLVGQPQHF. The CDR3 region has the DNA TGTGCCAGCAGCAAAGACAGCCTGGTCGGTCAGCCCCAGCATTTT.